Below, one TCR beta chain is given with its context. Its antigen is not known. The sample belongs to a study of human T cells and chemical hapten exposure. MiXCR, applied by TCRdb to the RACE reads, yields one record per CDR3 protein. The table records approximately 73,000 distinct CDR3 sequences, 10% of them present only once. The germline V gene encodes CDR1 DFQATT and CDR2 SNEGSKA (reference sequence). With 1 base removed from V and 0 bases from J, the gap between germline ends came to 7 bases. The CDR3 loop spans 14 amino acids. The time point denotes: patch test 1, 2 weeks after DPC sensitization. Described treatment: therapeutic diphenylcyclopropenone sensitization with weekly scalp DPC. The study's findings and limits: More PT1 expanded TCRs went with higher patch test scores. No shift was seen in TCRs above 1 in 1000 frequency with DPC sensitization.

This clonotype originated in a woman aged 45-65 years with alopecia areata. Some clones in this sample may be carry-over from other donors' samples. The chain uses TRBV20-1 and TRBJ2-4, with D tentatively TRBD1 or TRBD2 (5 bases each). Sample: whole blood, taken in connection with sensitization to the hapten diphenylcyclopropenone (DPC). Here the CDR3 reads CSARGDLAKNIQYF. DNA for the CDR3: TGCAGTGCTAGAGGGGACCTAGCCAAAAACATTCAGTACTTC.